These 17 T cell receptor beta chains share one sample of origin, sequenced in a study of CDR3 diversity in severe acne. TCRdb passed the PCR reads through MiXCR, listing each CDR3 protein once. Here the sample spans approximately 79,000 distinct CDR3 sequences, about half being singletons. What was sequenced was blood. The origin of the receptors is a male donor in good health, serving as a control.

The CDR3 sequence: CATSDAGTGGEETQYF. The CDR3, as DNA: TGTGCCACCAGTGACGCCGGGACAGGGGGCGAAGAGACCCAGTACTTC. The chain joins TRBV24-1 to TRBJ2-5, with TRBD1 matching over 12 bases. Per germline, CDR1 KGHDR and CDR2 SFDVKD. The junction had 5 bases not matched to a gene; V was cut back by 4 bases and J by 3 bases. The CDR3 extends over 16 amino acids.

This clonotype was recorded only once. This sequence joins TRBV7-9 and TRBJ2-3; 10 positions agree with TRBD1. V dropped 5 bases and J dropped 7; count of bases not matched to a gene: 3. The CDR3 is 13 amino acids. Germline values: CDR1 SEHNR, CDR2 FQNEAQ (reference sequence). The CDR3 here is CASSGDRGNTQYF. The CDR3 bases are TGTGCCAGCAGCGGGGACAGGGGAAATACGCAGTATTTT.

The V call is TRBV19, the J call TRBJ1-5; 9 nucleotides align to TRBD1. The germline CDR1 and CDR2 sequences are LNHDA and SQIVND (reference sequence). The V segment lost 3 bases and the J segment 4 bases; nucleotides outside the gene matches: 7. The CDR3 spans 16 residues. The CDR3 nucleotides read TGTGCCAGTAGTATTCTGGGGACAGGGTGGAATCAGCCCCAGCATTTT. Protein product: CASSILGTGWNQPQHF.

This chain links TRBV29-1 with TRBJ2-7; maybe TRBD1 (5 bases). Deletions cut 4 bases from V and 0 bases from J, with 10 bases between. The V gene's germline CDR1 is SQVTM and CDR2 ANQGSEA. The CDR3 runs 13 residues. The CDR3 sequence: CSVVGQVSYEQYF. The CDR3 nucleotides read TGCAGCGTTGTGGGGCAGGTCTCCTACGAGCAGTACTTC.

This sequence joins TRBV7-3 and TRBJ2-7; TRBD1 might be the D (6 bases). CDR1 is SGHTA and CDR2 is FQGTGA in the germline V gene. This CDR3 comprises 15 residues. V was shortened by 6 bases and J by 3 bases, with 18 bases between the two germline ends. The CDR3 loop is CASSQGRSNLYEQYF. CDR3 coding DNA: TGTGCCAGCAGTCAGGGGCGCAGCAACCTCTACGAGCAGTACTTC.

As regards this clonotype: This sequence may be a read error, since a much larger clone differs from it by one base. This rearrangement joins TRBV7-8 to TRBJ2-5; D tentatively reads TRBD1 or TRBD2 (6 bases each). The CDR3 is 14 residues long. V lost 3 bases and J lost 9, with 17 bases in between. The germline CDR1 and CDR2 sequences are SGHVS and FQNEAQ. The CDR3 here is CASSLAGDWGAQYF. CDR3 nucleotide sequence: TGTGCCAGCAGCTTGGCAGGGGATTGGGGGGCCCAGTACTTC.

There are a few counts of this clonotype. The V and J genes are TRBV19 and TRBJ1-2; tentative D call: TRBD1 (6 bases). V shed 3 bases and J shed 4 bases, with 15 bases lying between them. The CDR3 has 15 residues. Germline V gives CDR1 LNHDA, CDR2 SQIVND (reference sequence). The chain's CDR3 is CASSIRDNLLYGYTF. The CDR3 DNA reads TGTGCCAGTAGTATCCGGGACAACCTCCTCTATGGCTACACCTTC.

This chain links TRBV7-2 with TRBJ2-7, with 8 bases matching TRBD1. The CDR3 contains 13 residues. Per germline, CDR1 SGHTA and CDR2 FQGNSA. J gave up 4 bases and V 4 bases, and 3 bases lay outside the gene matches. The CDR3: CASSSRDRYEQYF. DNA of the CDR3: TGTGCCAGCAGCTCCCGGGACAGGTACGAGCAGTACTTC.

The chain couples TRBV9 to TRBJ2-7; D call uncertain. The ends were cut back, 4 bases at V and 3 bases at J, with 11 bases in the middle. CDR1 is SGDLS, CDR2 YYNGEE, per germline. The CDR3 extends over 13 amino acids. The DNA for the CDR3 is TGTGCCAGCAGCCCCGGACCTCACTACGAGCAGTACTTC. The encoded protein is CASSPGPHYEQYF. The full variable domain, rest sourced from reference TRBV9 and TRBJ2-7, is DSGVTQTPKHLITATGQRVTLRCSPRSGDLSVYWYQQSLDQGLQFLIQYYNGEERAKGNILERFSAQQFPDLHSELNLSSLELGDSALYFCASSPGPHYEQYFGPGTRLTVT.

This chain links TRBV25-1 with TRBJ1-6; 8 bases match TRBD1. This CDR3 is built from 14 residues. V lost 6 bases and J lost 7; bases outside the gene matches: 5. Germline V CDR1 and CDR2: MGHDK, SYGVNS. The CDR3 sequence is CASRPGQVNSPLHF. The DNA for the CDR3 is TGTGCCAGCAGACCGGGACAGGTCAATTCACCCCTCCACTTT.

In DNA, the CDR3 is TGTGCCAGCAGTCCCACGGACAGGGGACATAGCAATCAGCCCCAGCATTTT. This gives the protein CASSPTDRGHSNQPQHF. This chain uses TRBV7-2 with TRBJ1-5, with 9 bases matching TRBD1. The CDR3 runs 17 residues. Germline CDR1 SGHTA, CDR2 FQGNSA. Unmatched junction bases numbered 9, after V lost 6 bases and J lost 0 bases.

This clonotype was counted at least ten times. The chain employs TRBV27 and TRBJ2-1; 8 bases fit TRBD1. The CDR3 covers 18 residues. V lost 4 bases to trimming and J lost 0 bases; unmatched junction nucleotides: 11. From germline, CDR1 is MNHEY and CDR2 SMNVEV (reference sequence). The CDR3 coding sequence is TGTGCCAGCAGTTACAGGACAGGGAGTCGAAGCTCCTACAATGAGCAGTTCTTC. Translated: CASSYRTGSRSSYNEQFF.

This clonotype occurred once. The genes are TRBV19 and TRBJ1-1; the match to TRBD1 covers 8 bases. J gave up 10 bases and V 9 bases, and 4 bases lay outside the gene matches. Germline CDR1 reads LNHDA; CDR2 reads SQIVND (reference sequence). CDR3 size: 10 residues. Here the CDR3 reads CASGRGLAFF. The CDR3 DNA sequence: TGTGCCAGCGGCAGGGGGCTAGCTTTCTTT.

This clonotype came up many times. The rearrangement joins TRBV19 to TRBJ1-2; D ambiguous. This CDR3 region has 15 residues. Trimming took off 1 base at V and 2 bases at J, with 11 bases between the two ends. Germline V gene lookup returns CDR1 LNHDA and CDR2 SQIVND (reference sequence). CDR3 sequence: CASSIGQRANYGYTF. CDR3 coding DNA: TGTGCCAGTAGTATAGGCCAAAGGGCCAACTATGGCTACACCTTC.

As DNA, the CDR3 is TGCGCCAGCAGCTTGGGCTTGACGGAGCATTTT. It specifies CASSLGLTEHF. The chain combines TRBV5-1 with TRBJ1-5; D is undetermined. The V gene lost 0 bases and the J gene lost 14 bases, with 9 bases spanning the gap. Germline-derived CDR1 and CDR2 are SGHRS and YFSETQ. CDR3 length: 11 amino acids.

The chain joins TRBV24-1 to TRBJ2-3; a possible D gene is TRBD1 (5 bases). This CDR3 is built from 12 residues. V lost 12 bases to trimming and J lost 3 bases, with 12 bases between them. Looked up from germline, CDR1 is KGHDR and CDR2 is SFDVKD. The CDR3 DNA is TGTGCCCCATCAGGGATAACAGATACGCAGTATTTT. It is translated as CAPSGITDTQYF.

The chain joins TRBV5-1 to TRBJ2-1; the D is unclear. V was trimmed by 3 bases and J by 15 bases, leaving 16 bases between them. This CDR3 is built from 12 residues. Germline CDR1 and CDR2: SGHRS and YFSETQ. The CDR3 is CASSYMGMEVFF. DNA for the CDR3: TGCGCCAGCAGCTATATGGGGATGGAAGTGTTCTTC.